One and the same sample provided the 15 T cell receptor beta chains below, sequenced in a study of blood T cell repertoires in COVID-19. Using immunoSEQ multiplex PCR, the repertoire was profiled, and TCRdb retains in-frame clones only, with some absent. The top ten clones hold approximately 15% of a sample with 100,000 or so clones, roughly 80% of them seen once. Sequenced input: peripheral blood. All receptors derive from a woman over 75 with acute or convalescent COVID-19.

The chain has TRBV7-9 and TRBJ1-5; 9 bases map to TRBD1. V gave up 11 bases and J gave up 4 bases; unmatched junction bases: 6. The CDR3 runs to 13 residues. Germline V gene lookup returns CDR1 SEHNR and CDR2 FQNEAQ (reference sequence). In DNA form, the CDR3 reads TGTGCCTGCGCCGGGACAGGGAATCAGCCCCAGCATTTT. This gives the protein CACAGTGNQPQHF.

This chain joins TRBV28 and TRBJ2-5, with D perhaps matching TRBD1 (5 bases). The ends were cut back, 2 bases at V and 6 bases at J, with 19 bases in the middle. Per germline, CDR1 MDHEN and CDR2 SYDVKM. The length of the CDR3 is 16 residues. The CDR3 loop is CASSLGGAGTIQTQYF. The CDR3 coding sequence is TGTGCCAGCAGTTTAGGTGGGGCCGGCACAATTCAGACCCAGTACTTC.

The chain carries TRBV4-2 and TRBJ2-7, with TRBD1 matching over 9 bases. CDR1 and CDR2 (germline): LGHNA, YNFKEQ. V was clipped by 5 bases and J by 1 base; unmatched bases: 12. This CDR3 has 17 residues. In nucleotides, the CDR3 is TGTGCCAGCAGCGTAGCCTCCGGGACAGGGATGTCCTACGAGCAGTACTTC. It specifies CASSVASGTGMSYEQYF.

V is TRBV19 and J is TRBJ2-3, with 9 bases fitting TRBD1. The germline CDR1 and CDR2 sequences are LNHDA and SQIVND (reference sequence). V was pared by 7 bases and J by 4 bases, with 9 bases of the junction left unmatched. The length of the CDR3 is 15 residues. In DNA form, the CDR3 reads TGTGCCAGTAACACCGGGACAGGGTACGCAGATACGCAGTATTTT. This translates into CASNTGTGYADTQYF.

J is TRBJ1-2 and V is TRBV28; 7 nucleotides align to TRBD1. This CDR3 spans 16 amino acids. Per germline, CDR1 MDHEN and CDR2 SYDVKM. The junction had 15 bases not matched to a gene; V was cut back by 6 bases and J by 5 bases. In DNA, the CDR3 is TGTGCCAGCAGGACCCCACAATGGGGGACAGCTTATGGCTACACCTTC. It specifies CASRTPQWGTAYGYTF.

The chain has TRBV7-8 and TRBJ2-2; 10 nucleotides line up with TRBD1. V lost 5 bases, J lost 5 bases, and 11 bases stayed unmatched. CDR3 length: 17 residues. Germline values: CDR1 SGHVS, CDR2 FQNEAQ. This CDR3 reads CASSPSSGQGVTGELFF. Written as DNA, the CDR3 is TGTGCCAGCAGCCCCTCGAGCGGACAGGGGGTGACCGGGGAGCTGTTTTTT.

This clone came up once. V is TRBV7-7 and J is TRBJ2-1; D remains unclear. The CDR3 has 16 residues. V was pared by 0 bases and J by 0 bases, with 9 bases between. Looked up from germline, CDR1 is SSHAT and CDR2 is FNYEAQ (reference sequence). The CDR3 loop reads CASSLASESSYNEQFF. The DNA for the CDR3 is TGTGCCAGCAGCTTAGCGAGCGAGAGCTCCTACAATGAGCAGTTCTTC.

The CDR3 protein is CASSHQRNEQFF. The CDR3 bases are TGTGCCAGCAGCCACCAGCGGAATGAGCAGTTCTTC. This chain links TRBV3-1 (or the pseudogene TRBV3-2) with TRBJ2-1; possible D gene TRBD2, 5 bases. Germline V gene sequence: CDR1 LGHDT, CDR2 YNNKEL (reference sequence). CDR3 length equals 12 residues. Trimming removed 3 bases at V and 7 bases at J, with 7 bases between.

This chain links TRBV20-1 with TRBJ2-7; 12 bases are a match to TRBD2. J lost 6 bases, V lost 3 bases, and 6 bases had no gene match. The CDR3 has 14 residues. Germline-derived CDR1 and CDR2 are DFQATT and SNEGSKA (reference sequence). DNA of the CDR3: TGCAGTGCTAGTCCGACTAGCGGGAGTCGCGAGCAGTACGTC. It codes for CSASPTSGSREQYV.

The chain combines TRBV6-5 with TRBJ2-1; perhaps TRBD1 as D (5 bases). The CDR3 runs to 15 residues. Trimming cost V 9 bases and J 1 base, with 16 bases left between them. Germline CDR1 MNHEY, CDR2 SVGAGI. The CDR3 bases are TGTGCCAGTACACAGGAAAAACCTTCCTACAATGAGCAGTTCTTC. Protein product: CASTQEKPSYNEQFF.

This chain uses TRBV5-1 with TRBJ2-3; 8 bases map to TRBD2. The CDR3 contains 16 residues. V trimming: 3 bases; J trimming: 0 bases; junction bases outside the gene matches: 6. Germline V gene data show CDR1 as SGHRS and CDR2 as YFSETQ. CDR3 protein: CASSYQAGASTDTQYF. As DNA, the CDR3 is TGCGCCAGCAGCTACCAAGCGGGAGCTAGCACAGATACGCAGTATTTT.

V gene TRBV7-6 combines with J gene TRBJ2-7, with a possible D match to TRBD2 (6 bases). Trimming removed 5 bases at V and 6 bases at J, with 23 bases between. The CDR3 consists of 16 residues. The V gene's germline CDR1 is SGHVS and CDR2 FNYEAQ. CDR3 bases: TGTGCCAGCAGCGGGCCCTCGGAGTCTAGCGCAAGCGAGCAGTACTTC. This sequence encodes CASSGPSESSASEQYF.

The CDR3: CAAWNSNYGYTF. The CDR3 DNA reads as TGTGCCGCTTGGAACAGTAACTATGGCTACACCTTC. This chain uses TRBV28 with TRBJ1-2; D not certain. The V gene lost 11 bases and the J gene lost 1 base, with 11 bases spanning the gap. The CDR3 is made up of 12 amino acids. Germline CDR1 reads MDHEN; CDR2 reads SYDVKM.

The V and J genes are TRBV28 and TRBJ1-1, with TRBD1 matching 8 bases. The length of the CDR3 is 15 residues. After removal of 2 bases from V and 4 bases from J, the junction contained 6 bases not matched to a gene. Germline V CDR1 and CDR2: MDHEN, SYDVKM. For the CDR3, the DNA is TGTGCCAGCAGTTTAACCTCAGGGGGCTTCACTGAAGCTTTCTTT. Protein: CASSLTSGGFTEAFF.

The genes are TRBV5-8 and TRBJ2-7; 9 bases line up with TRBD1. The CDR3 is 16 amino acids. CDR1 and CDR2 from the germline V gene are SGHTS and YDEGEE. V shed 1 base and J 1 base; nucleotides not matched to a gene: 6. CDR3 region: CASSLYIGTGSYEQYF. The CDR3 bases are TGTGCCAGCAGCTTGTATATAGGGACAGGGTCCTACGAGCAGTACTTC.